This TCR beta chain was found in a study of blood T cell repertoires in COVID-19. At the level of the study: COVID-19 samples collected from the United States, Italy and Spain covered acute and convalescent phases.

Per the germline V gene, CDR1 is MGHRA and CDR2 is YSYEKL. Between the trimmed V and J ends, which lost 1 base and 7 bases, there was a span of 14 bases. The CDR3 is 15 residues long. Authors' methods: Researchers report that nucleated cell counts were estimated from reference gene primer amplification. Using immunoSEQ multiplex PCR, the repertoire was profiled, and TCRdb retains in-frame clones only, with some absent. D and trimming come from the DNA, and the V and J calls and clone size come from that table. The sample records 300,000 to 400,000 clones, roughly 90% being singletons. The TCR originated in a woman aged 45-60 years with active or convalescent COVID-19. Sequences were obtained from peripheral blood. The chain recombines TRBV4-1 with TRBJ2-1, with D possibly being TRBD2 (5 bases). Written as DNA, the CDR3 is TGCGCCAGCAGCCAAGGAGGAACGGGAATAAATGAGCAGTTCTTC. It encodes CASSQGGTGINEQFF.